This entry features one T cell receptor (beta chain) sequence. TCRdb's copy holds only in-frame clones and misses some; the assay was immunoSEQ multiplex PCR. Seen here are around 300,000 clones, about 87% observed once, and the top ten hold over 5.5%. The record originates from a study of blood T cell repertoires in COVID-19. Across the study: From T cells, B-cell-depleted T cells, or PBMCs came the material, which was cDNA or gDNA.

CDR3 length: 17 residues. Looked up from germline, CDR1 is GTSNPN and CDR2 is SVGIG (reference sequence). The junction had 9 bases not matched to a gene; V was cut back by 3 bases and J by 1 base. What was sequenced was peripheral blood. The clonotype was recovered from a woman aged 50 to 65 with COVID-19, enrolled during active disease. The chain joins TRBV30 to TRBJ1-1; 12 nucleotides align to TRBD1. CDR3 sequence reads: CAWSGGTGGSKNTEAFF. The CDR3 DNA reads TGTGCCTGGAGCGGCGGGACAGGGGGCAGTAAGAACACTGAAGCTTTCTTT. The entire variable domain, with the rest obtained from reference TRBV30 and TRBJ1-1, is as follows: SQTIHQWPATLVQPVGSPLSLECTVEGTSNPNLYWYRQAAGRGLQLLFYSVGIGQISSEVPQNLSASRPQDRQFILSSKKLLLSDSGFYLCAWSGGTGGSKNTEAFFGQGTRLTVV.